This TCR beta chain came from a study of human T cells and chemical hapten exposure. Overall study: Researchers reported sensitizing an approximately 2 cm by approximately 2 cm upper inner arm skin site with 2% DPC.

The CDR3 has 14 residues. The V and J ends lost 7 bases and 3 bases respectively, with 14 bases between them. Germline CDR1 and CDR2: MDHEN and SYDVKM. Points from the study as a whole: The number of TCRs above 1 in 1000 frequency did not change after DPC sensitization.

The time point here: patch test 3, about 24 weeks after DPC sensitization. Treatment described: therapeutic diphenylcyclopropenone sensitization with weekly scalp DPC. The study's library attached unique molecular identifiers to single cDNA molecules. TCRdb itself ran the RACE reads through MiXCR, one entry per CDR3 protein. The table shows approximately 60,000 distinct CDR3 sequences, with more than 9.5% occurring only once. Comment on this clonotype: Its specificity is not known.

This clonotype was obtained from a woman aged 25 to 39 with alopecia areata. Some clones in this sample may be carry-over from other donors' samples. The sample here was whole blood, taken in connection with sensitization to the hapten diphenylcyclopropenone (DPC). V and J are TRBV28 and TRBJ2-3, with D possibly being TRBD2 (7 bases). CDR3 nucleotides: TGTGCCAGCATACCCGGGGGGCGGACAGATACGCAGTATTTT. It specifies CASIPGGRTDTQYF.